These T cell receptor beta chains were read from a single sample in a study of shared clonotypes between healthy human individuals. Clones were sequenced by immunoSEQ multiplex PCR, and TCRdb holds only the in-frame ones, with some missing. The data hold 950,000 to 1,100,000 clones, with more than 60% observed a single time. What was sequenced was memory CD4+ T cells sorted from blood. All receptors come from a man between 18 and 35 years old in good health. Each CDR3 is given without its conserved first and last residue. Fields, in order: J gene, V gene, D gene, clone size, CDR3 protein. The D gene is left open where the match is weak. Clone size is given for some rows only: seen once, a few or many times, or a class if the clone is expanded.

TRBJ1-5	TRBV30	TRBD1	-	AWSYGTVGNQPQH
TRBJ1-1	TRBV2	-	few	ASVRGGTEAF
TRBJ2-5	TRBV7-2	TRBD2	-	ASSTGLAGETQY
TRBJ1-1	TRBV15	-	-	ATSRDVLGTEAF
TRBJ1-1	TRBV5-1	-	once	ASSHMNTEAF
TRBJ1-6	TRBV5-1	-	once	ASSFGDVNSPLH
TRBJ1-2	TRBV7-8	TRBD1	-	ASSPDRVYGYT
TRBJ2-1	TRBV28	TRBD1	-	ASSRTGGRNEQF
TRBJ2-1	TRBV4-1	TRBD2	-	ASSQVLREVSEQF
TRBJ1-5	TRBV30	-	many	AWRPVSGANQPQH
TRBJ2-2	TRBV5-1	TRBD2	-	ASSSRLAANTGELF
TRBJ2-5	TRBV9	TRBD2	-	ASSVAVASGLAGGQETQY
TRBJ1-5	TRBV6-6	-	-	ASSSGLNQPQH
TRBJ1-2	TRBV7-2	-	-	ASSLASGQGGYGYT
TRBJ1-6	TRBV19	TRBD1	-	ASRTAGTGIVSPLH
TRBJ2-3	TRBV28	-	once	ASSLGMRSTDTQY
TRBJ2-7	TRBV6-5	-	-	ASSPLPQGSEQY
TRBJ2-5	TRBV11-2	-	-	ASSLDRPGETQY
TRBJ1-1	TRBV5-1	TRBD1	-	ASSLNRQGGSEAF
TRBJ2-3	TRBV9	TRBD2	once	ASSLSGGAKDTQY
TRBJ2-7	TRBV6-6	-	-	ASSSGNLVRAY
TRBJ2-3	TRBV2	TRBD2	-	ASSVRGGGTDTQY
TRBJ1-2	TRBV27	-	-	ASSQGYGYT
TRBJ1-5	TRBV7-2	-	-	ASSFLAEFNQPQH
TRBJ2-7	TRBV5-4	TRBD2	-	ASSLAGGKNEQY
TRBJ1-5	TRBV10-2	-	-	ASSEGGGNQPQH
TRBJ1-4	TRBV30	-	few	AWSLQGEEKLF
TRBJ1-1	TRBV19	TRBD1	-	ARGTVMNTEAF
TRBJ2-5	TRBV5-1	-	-	ASSSGPSLGQETQY
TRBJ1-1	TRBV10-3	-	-	AISERGGATRTLNTEAF
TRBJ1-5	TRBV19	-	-	ASNPQWGGNQPQH
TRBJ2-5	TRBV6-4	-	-	ARVSGRFQETQY
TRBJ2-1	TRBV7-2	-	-	ASSLARGGYNEQF
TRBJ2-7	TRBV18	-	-	ASSPPVGGHEQY
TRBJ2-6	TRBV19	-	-	ASLSAGANVLT
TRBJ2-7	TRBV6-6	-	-	ASSSPPPYEQY
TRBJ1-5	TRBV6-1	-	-	ASSEGSLFQPQH
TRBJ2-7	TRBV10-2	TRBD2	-	ASHRASGSYEQY
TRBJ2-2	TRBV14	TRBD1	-	ASRFTGGSGELF
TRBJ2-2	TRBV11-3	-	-	ASSLEYGSAYTGELF
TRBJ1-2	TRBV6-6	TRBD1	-	ASSQTGDRGGYT
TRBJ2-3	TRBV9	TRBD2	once	ASSVSGISTDTQY
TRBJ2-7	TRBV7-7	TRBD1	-	ASSLDRGHEQY
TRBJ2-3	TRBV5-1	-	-	ASSLEALYTDTQY
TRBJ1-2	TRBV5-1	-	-	ASTPGSRDNGT
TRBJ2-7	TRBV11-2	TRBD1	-	ASSLGQGVQQY
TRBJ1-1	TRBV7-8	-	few	ASTDYRFQGAF
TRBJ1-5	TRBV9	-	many	ASSQPQH
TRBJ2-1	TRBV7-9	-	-	ASSLGWYNEQF
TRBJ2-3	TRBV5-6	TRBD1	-	ASSLARGQGRTDTQY
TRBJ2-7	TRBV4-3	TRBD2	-	ASSQIGTSGAYEQY
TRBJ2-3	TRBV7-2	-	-	ASSREGRNTDTQY